The 20 T cell receptor beta chains below come from one sample, sequenced in a study of tumor-infiltrating lymphocytes in primary liver carcinoma. Making TCR beta cDNA involved 400 to 600 ng total RNA and a constant-region primer. Amplification in three nested multiplex PCR rounds with slightly modified ARM-PCR gave rise to TCR beta libraries. The first two PCR rounds used TRBV1-TRBV30 primers with a Cbeta primer, 10 cycles each. TCRdb independently ran MiXCR on the multiplex PCR reads; one entry per CDR3 protein. The sample contains roughly 100,000 distinct CDR3 sequences, around 66% of which appear only once. Starting material for RNA and DNA co-extraction consisted of about 17-30 mg of unsorted bulk tissue. The sequenced sample was liver tumor tissue from sampling region 2. Subset in this sample: tumor region T2, inferior pole. The receptors were sampled from a woman aged 55 to 70 with primary liver carcinoma and hepatitis B virus infection.

In the case of this clonotype: Relative to the germline gene, one junction end is altered; a read error may explain this. The chain carries TRBV10-2 and TRBJ2-6; 13 bases line up with TRBD2. The CDR3 covers 17 residues. Germline CDR1 is WSHSY and CDR2 is SAAADI. This CDR3 is CATEGLAGFSGAKVLTF. The CDR3 nucleotides are TGCGCCACTGAGGGACTAGCGGGGTTCTCTGGAGCCAAGGTCCTGACTTTC.

Remarks on this clonotype: The junction does not match germline at one end; this may be a read error. The chain has TRBV6-1 and TRBJ1-1; D possibly corresponds to TRBD1 (6 bases). CDR1 MNHNS and CDR2 SASEGT come from the germline V gene. This CDR3 has 18 amino acids. The CDR3 DNA reads as TGTACCAGCAGGCTAGTGGACAGCGGGGGGTCGTTGAACACTGAAGCTTTCTTT. Its protein product is CTSRLVDSGGSLNTEAFF.

With regard to this clonotype: A much bigger clone sits one base away, suggesting this may be a read error. V is TRBV28 and J is TRBJ1-2; D not resolved. Germline V gene lookup returns CDR1 MDHEN and CDR2 SYDVKM. The CDR3 contains 14 residues. CDR3 nucleotide sequence: TGTGCCAACAGTTTTGTAGGGCCTAACTATGGCTACACCTTC. Protein: CANSFVGPNYGYTF.

This clonotype was observed many times. V gene TRBV7-3 combines with J gene TRBJ2-4; D might be TRBD1 (5 bases). CDR1 SGHTA and CDR2 FQGTGA come from the germline V gene. V was shortened by 1 base and J by 10 bases, with 11 bases between the two germline ends. The CDR3 loop spans 13 amino acids. CDR3: CASSLNGQGIQYF. The CDR3 DNA reads TGTGCCAGCAGCTTAAATGGACAAGGGATTCAGTACTTC.

Points on this clonotype: Germline and junction disagree at one end, which may indicate a read error. The chain recombines TRBV7-8 with TRBJ2-3; 10 bases line up with TRBD2. CDR3 size: 16 residues. Germline lookup yields CDR1 SGHVS and CDR2 FQNEAQ. In DNA, the CDR3 is TGTGCCAGCAGCTCAAGACTAGCGGGTCATATAGATGCGCAGTATTTT. Protein sequence: CASSSRLAGHIDAQYF.

On this clonotype itself: This may be a read error, as it is one base from a much larger clone. This rearrangement joins TRBV28 to TRBJ2-7, with 10 bases lining up with TRBD2. Per the germline V gene, CDR1 is MDHEN and CDR2 is SYDVKM. This CDR3 has 13 residues. CDR3 in amino acids: CTSSSSGSYEQYF. In DNA form, the CDR3 reads TGTACCAGCAGTTCTAGCGGGAGCTACGAGCAGTACTTC.

Comments on this clonotype: This may be a read error, as it is one base from a much larger clone. The CDR3 DNA reads as TGTGCCAGCAGCTTACGTCCTTCCTACAATGAGCAGTTCTTC. Amino acid sequence: CASSLRPSYNEQFF. The J gene is TRBJ2-1, the V gene TRBV7-9, with D hard to call. The CDR3 is 14 amino acids. CDR1 and CDR2 (germline): SEHNR, FQNEAQ (reference sequence). The V end was cut by 2 bases, the J end by 1 base, with 6 bases between.

Remarks on this clonotype: Mismatch with germline at one junction end may stem from a read error. The V gene is TRBV11-2, the J gene TRBJ2-1, with D unclear. The CDR3 runs 13 residues. Germline V CDR1 and CDR2: SGHAT, FQNNGV. CDR3 sequence: CASGLDHRDEQFF. CDR3 DNA sequence: TGTGCCAGCGGCTTAGATCATAGGGATGAGCAGTTCTTC.

This clonotype was seen many times. The rearrangement uses TRBV6-1 and TRBJ2-7; 9 bases fit TRBD1. Germline values: CDR1 MNHNS, CDR2 SASEGT. J gave up 5 bases and V 9 bases, and 8 bases lay outside the gene matches. CDR3 length: 13 amino acids. CDR3 amino acids: CASTGTGYHEQYF. As DNA, the CDR3 is TGTGCCAGTACCGGGACAGGGTACCACGAGCAGTACTTC.

This rearrangement joins TRBV20-1 to TRBJ2-2; the D gene is possibly TRBD2 (5 bases). The V gene lost 3 bases and the J gene lost 5 bases, with 16 bases spanning the gap. Germline V gene data show CDR1 as DFQATT and CDR2 as SNEGSKA (reference sequence). The CDR3 loop spans 15 amino acids. CDR3 DNA: TGCAGTGCTAGGGAGACCTCCAGAGGGACCGGGGAGCTGTTTTTT. This encodes CSARETSRGTGELFF.

Points on this clonotype: One end of the junction does not line up with germline, which may come from a read error. This CDR3 is CASTRGGELTKNIQCF. As DNA, the CDR3 is TGTGCCAGTACCCGAGGGGGGGAGCTAACCAAAAACATTCAGTGCTTC. The rearrangement links TRBV6-1 to TRBJ2-4, with D possibly TRBD2 on 7 matching bases. CDR3 size: 16 residues. CDR1 and CDR2 (germline): MNHNS, SASEGT.

On this clonotype itself: At one of its ends the junction is not consistent with the germline gene, which may arise from a read error. V is TRBV30 and J is TRBJ2-7; no clear D. The germline V gene encodes CDR1 GTSNPN and CDR2 SVGIG (reference sequence). The CDR3 runs to 16 residues. The chain's CDR3 is CAWSTLHGRRAYEQYF. The CDR3 coding sequence is TGTGCATGGAGTACCCTCCATGGCAGGCGAGCCTACGAGCAGTACTTC.

Comment on this clonotype: A read error is possible here, since a much larger clone lies one base away. The chain joins TRBV5-1 to TRBJ2-5; D gene unclear. Germline V gives CDR1 SGHRS, CDR2 YFSETQ. The V and J ends lost 0 bases and 4 bases respectively, with 13 bases between them. This CDR3 has 15 residues. The CDR3 region is CASSLAADQSETQYF. DNA of the CDR3: TGCGCCAGCAGCTTGGCCGCGGACCAATCAGAGACCCAGTACTTC.

This clonotype was observed a few times. The junction differs from germline at one of its ends, possibly a read error. This sequence joins TRBV11-3 and TRBJ2-7, with TRBD2 matching 7 bases. Germline-derived CDR1 and CDR2 are SGHNT and YENEEA. The CDR3 has 18 residues. The CDR3 loop reads CASSLEASGTPGTYKQYF. CDR3 nucleotide sequence: TGTGCCAGCAGCTTAGAGGCTAGCGGAACCCCTGGGACCTACAAGCAGTATTTC.

Details on this clonotype: Because it lacks the conserved phenylalanine or tryptophan at the end, this CDR3 is likely a read error. This rearrangement joins TRBV5-1 to TRBJ2-1, with D perhaps being TRBD1 or TRBD2 (5 bases each). CDR3 length equals 14 residues. Germline V gene sequence: CDR1 SGHRS, CDR2 YFSETQ. V lost 7 bases to trimming and J lost 0 bases, with 11 bases between them. The CDR3 region has the DNA TGCGCCAGCGGCCCTGGGACCTCCTACAATGAGCAGTTCTTA. As protein: CASGPGTSYNEQFL.

This clonotype was detected only a few times. This may be a read error, as it is one base from a much larger clone. The V call is TRBV5-1, the J call TRBJ1-1, with TRBD1 matching over 11 bases. The CDR3 runs 15 residues. Germline CDR1 is SGHRS and CDR2 is YFSETQ. V was pared by 4 bases and J by 6 bases, with 8 bases of the junction left unmatched. CDR3 loop: CASSLPPGQGAEAFF. The CDR3 region has the DNA TGCGCCAGCAGCCTTCCTCCGGGACAGGGGGCTGAAGCTTTCTTT. Full variable domain (missing parts from reference TRBV5-1 and TRBJ1-1): KAGVTQTPRYLIKTRGQQVTLSCSPISGHRSVSWYQQTPGQGLQFLFEYFSETQRNKGNFPGRFSGRQFSNSRSEMNVSTLELGDSALYLCASSLPPGQGAEAFFGQGTRLTVV.

The chain has TRBV28 and TRBJ2-7; weak D call: TRBD1 (5 bases). Trimming took 3 bases from V and 0 from J, leaving 12 bases between them. The CDR3 sequence is 15 residues long. CDR1 and CDR2 (germline): MDHEN, SYDVKM. CDR3 loop: CASSFDRSFSYEQYF. CDR3 coding DNA: TGTGCCAGCAGTTTCGACAGATCCTTCTCCTACGAGCAGTACTTC.

This rearrangement joins TRBV29-1 to TRBJ2-3; tentative D call: TRBD1 (5 bases). V was cut by 1 base and J by 1 base, with 21 bases left in between. The V gene's germline CDR1 is SQVTM and CDR2 ANQGSEA. This CDR3 comprises 18 residues. Here the CDR3 reads CSVEGLAQGSVGTDTQYF. Here the CDR3 DNA reads TGCAGCGTTGAAGGGTTGGCTCAGGGAAGTGTGGGCACAGATACGCAGTATTTT.

The CDR3 DNA reads as TGTGCCTGGAATGTAACTTCAGGGTCGTATGCCTTCTTT. This encodes CAWNVTSGSYAFF. The rearrangement joins TRBV30 to TRBJ1-1; D might be TRBD1 (5 bases). This CDR3 has 13 amino acids. The V gene lost 4 bases and the J gene lost 14 bases, with 23 bases spanning the gap. Per the germline V gene, CDR1 is GTSNPN and CDR2 is SVGIG (reference sequence).

Details on this clonotype: Possible read error: a much larger clone is one base away. This sequence joins TRBV6-4 and TRBJ2-3, with 8 positions matching TRBD2. The CDR3 runs 15 residues. Germline V gene lookup returns CDR1 MRHNA and CDR2 SNTAGT. The CDR3 sequence: CASSDLAGSTDMQYF. CDR3 DNA sequence: TGTGCCAGCAGTGATTTAGCGGGAAGTACAGATATGCAGTATTTT.